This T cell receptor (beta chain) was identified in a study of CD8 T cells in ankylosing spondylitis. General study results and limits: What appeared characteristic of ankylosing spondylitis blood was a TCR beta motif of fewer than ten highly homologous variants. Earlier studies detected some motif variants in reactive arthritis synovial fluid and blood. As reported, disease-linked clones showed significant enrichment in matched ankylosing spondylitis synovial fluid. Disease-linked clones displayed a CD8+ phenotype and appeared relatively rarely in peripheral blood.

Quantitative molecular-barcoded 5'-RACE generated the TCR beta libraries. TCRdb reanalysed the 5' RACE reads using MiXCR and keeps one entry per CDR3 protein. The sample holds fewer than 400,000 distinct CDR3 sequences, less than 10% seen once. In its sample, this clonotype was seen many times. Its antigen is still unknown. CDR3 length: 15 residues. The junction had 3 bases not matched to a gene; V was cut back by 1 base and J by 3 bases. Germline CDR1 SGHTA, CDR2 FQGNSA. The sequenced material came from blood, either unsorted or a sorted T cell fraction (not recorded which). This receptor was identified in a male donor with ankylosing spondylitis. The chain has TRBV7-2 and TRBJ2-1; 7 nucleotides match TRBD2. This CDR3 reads CASSLELANYNEQFF. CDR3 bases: TGTGCCAGCAGCTTAGAACTAGCGAACTACAATGAGCAGTTCTTC.